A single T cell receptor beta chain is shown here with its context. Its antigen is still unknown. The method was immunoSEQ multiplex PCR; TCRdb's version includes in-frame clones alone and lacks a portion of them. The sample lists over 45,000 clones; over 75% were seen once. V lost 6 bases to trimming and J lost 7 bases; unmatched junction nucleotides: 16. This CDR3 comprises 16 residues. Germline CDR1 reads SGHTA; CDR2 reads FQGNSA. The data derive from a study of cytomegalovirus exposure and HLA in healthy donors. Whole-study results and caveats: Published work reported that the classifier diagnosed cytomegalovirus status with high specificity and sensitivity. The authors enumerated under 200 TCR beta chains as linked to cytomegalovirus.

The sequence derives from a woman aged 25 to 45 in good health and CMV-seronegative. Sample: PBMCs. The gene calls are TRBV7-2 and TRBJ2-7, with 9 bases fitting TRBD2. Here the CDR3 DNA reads TGTGCCAGCAGGCGGGGGGGCCACGGTACGGCATGGGAGCAGTACTTC. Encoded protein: CASRRGGHGTAWEQYF.